A single sample gave rise to the 6 T cell receptor beta chains below, sequenced in a study of beta chain features in type 1 diabetes. General observations from the study: TCRB CDR3s from Type 1 diabetes patients were moderately but significantly shorter in all four CD4+ subsets.

No antigen has been assigned to these receptors. Every bit of the isolated RNA underwent reverse transcription, so sequencing read expressed TCRB transcripts. Generated by immunoSEQ multiplex PCR, the TCRdb table keeps only in-frame clones and is missing some. The sample holds 40,000 to 60,000 clones, about 60% seen once. The specimen was stem cell memory CD4+ T cells from blood. The receptors were sampled from a woman under 40 with type 1 diabetes.

The V gene is TRBV7-6, the J gene TRBJ2-1; the match to TRBD2 covers 13 bases. The CDR3 extends over 17 amino acids. J gave up 0 bases and V 5 bases, and 4 bases lay outside the gene matches. Germline CDR1 and CDR2: SGHVS and FNYEAQ. The CDR3 protein is CASSPRTSGSSYNEQFF. CDR3 nucleotides: TGTGCCAGCAGCCCACGGACTAGCGGGAGCTCCTACAATGAGCAGTTCTTC.

The V and J genes are TRBV13 and TRBJ1-1; the D is unclear. Germline values: CDR1 PRHDT, CDR2 FYEKMQ (reference sequence). This CDR3 is built from 14 residues. V lost 2 bases and J lost 1, with 8 bases in between. DNA for the CDR3: TGTGCCAGCAGCTTAAGTACCGGGAACACTGAAGCTTTCTTT. Translated, it gives CASSLSTGNTEAFF.

V usage is TRBV18 and J usage is TRBJ1-2; the D gene is possibly TRBD1 (5 bases). The CDR3 is 15 residues long. V was trimmed by 3 bases and J by 2 bases, leaving 13 bases between them. Germline V CDR1 and CDR2: KGHSH, LQKENI. CDR3 residues: CASSPWGDNNYGYTF. The CDR3 DNA is TGTGCCAGCTCACCTTGGGGGGATAACAACTATGGCTACACCTTC.

This clone turned up a few times. J is TRBJ2-3 and V is TRBV19; TRBD2 agrees at 8 bases. Germline assignment: CDR1 LNHDA and CDR2 SQIVND (reference sequence). V shed 8 bases and J 5 bases; nucleotides not matched to a gene: 3. The CDR3 runs 12 residues. The CDR3 DNA reads TGTGCCAGTCGGCTAGCGGGAGATACGCAGTATTTT. Translated: CASRLAGDTQYF.

The rearrangement uses TRBV11-2 and TRBJ2-3; TRBD2 agrees at 8 bases. The V gene end was trimmed by 5 bases and the J gene end by 2 bases; junction bases not matched to a gene: 6. Per the germline V gene, CDR1 is SGHAT and CDR2 is FQNNGV. This CDR3 has 15 amino acids. The CDR3 loop reads CASSLLLAVTDTQYF. CDR3 coding DNA: TGTGCCAGCAGCCTACTACTAGCGGTCACAGATACGCAGTATTTT.

This rearrangement joins TRBV19 to TRBJ2-4, with a tentative D call TRBD2 (5 bases). Trimming removed 6 bases at V and 0 bases at J, with 12 bases between. Looked up from germline, CDR1 is LNHDA and CDR2 is SQIVND (reference sequence). This CDR3 spans 15 amino acids. The CDR3 is CASSGLILAKNIQYF. CDR3 nucleotides: TGTGCCAGTAGCGGACTGATCTTAGCCAAAAACATTCAGTACTTC.